The clone carrying this T cell receptor beta chain was counted between two and nine times. Its antigen is not identified. Other DNA sequences in this specimen translate into the identical CDR3. The entry originates in a study of shared clonotypes between healthy human individuals. The wider study: A donor's plate count was three for CD4 naive and three for CD4 memory; CD8 naive had two and CD8 memory one. General study points: Shared clonotypes across all four donors exceeded non-shared ones in generation probability.

Per the original methods: Junction-only immunoSEQ data arrived without quality scores, meaning filtering differed. Measured with immunoSEQ multiplex PCR; TCRdb has only the in-frame clones, and not every one. V, J and clone size are taken as reported in that table, and D and trimming were inferred from the DNA itself. The table has some 2,000,000 clones, 90% to 96% seen once. Germline CDR1 SQVTM, CDR2 ANQGSEA. The CDR3 consists of 11 residues. V was shortened by 4 bases and J by 0 bases, with 4 bases between the two germline ends. The chain uses TRBV29-1 and TRBJ2-7; D remains unclear. This clonotype was obtained from a man between 18 and 29 years old in good health. The sample taken for sequencing was naive CD4+ T cells sorted from blood. The subset is: CD45RA+ positively selected. CDR3 loop: CSVGSSYEQYF. In DNA form, the CDR3 reads TGCAGCGTTGGCAGCTCCTACGAGCAGTACTTC.